Sequencing of this TCR beta chain was carried out in a study of CD4+ T cells in melanoma. This clone was counted only a few times. Sequencing used immunoSEQ multiplex PCR; TCRdb keeps in-frame clones, though not all of them. The table records about 110,000 clones, about 92% of them present only once. The CDR3 extends over 14 amino acids. Trimming shortened V by 6 bases and J by 7 bases, and 16 bases separated the two germline ends. The rearrangement links TRBV6-7 to TRBJ1-5; no firm D call. Being an ORF, TRBV6-7 has a function that is uncertain. The sequenced material came from peripheral blood. The receptor was isolated from a human donor with melanoma. The CDR3 sequence: CASSLLSGEQPQHF. DNA for the CDR3: TGTGCCAGCAGCCTTTTATCCGGGGAACAGCCCCAGCATTTT.